The rows below give T cell receptor beta chains drawn from one sample of a study of blood T cell repertoires in COVID-19. Data came from immunoSEQ multiplex PCR; TCRdb stores just in-frame clones and leaves some out. The data show about 190,000 clones, roughly 89% seen once. Sequenced material: peripheral blood. The receptors shown here come from a middle-aged man with acute or convalescent COVID-19. The CDR3 runs from the conserved cysteine through the conserved F or W. Fields, in order: D gene, V gene, CDR3 length, J gene, clone size, CDR3 protein, CDR3 DNA. D genes are given only for firm matches. Clone size is given for some rows only: seen once, a few or many times, or a class if the clone is expanded.

>TRBD1|TRBV6-5|14|TRBJ1-2|.
CASSSSGTGNLWTF
TGTGCCAGCAGTTCATCCGGGACAGGAAATTTATGGACCTTC
>TRBD1|TRBV15|17|TRBJ1-1|once
CATSRDATGGWDTEAFF
TGTGCCACCAGCAGAGATGCGACAGGGGGCTGGGACACTGAAGCTTTCTTT
>.|TRBV5-6|12|TRBJ2-1|.
CASSLIADEQFF
TGTGCCAGCAGCTTGATTGCAGATGAGCAGTTCTTC
>.|TRBV6-5|13|TRBJ1-1|.
CASSYSRNTEAFF
TGTGCCAGCAGTTACTCCCGTAACACTGAAGCTTTCTTT
>TRBD2|TRBV7-2|19|TRBJ2-4|.
CASSLESGGAVQDKNIQYF
TGTGCCAGCAGCTTAGAAAGCGGGGGGGCCGTTCAGGACAAAAACATTCAGTACTTC
>TRBD1|TRBV10-3|18|TRBJ2-7|.
CAISEGDRVEGYSYEQYF
TGTGCCATCAGTGAGGGGGACAGGGTCGAGGGTTATTCCTACGAGCAGTACTTC
>TRBD1|TRBV5-3|14|TRBJ1-3|.
CARSSGQGVDTIYF
TGTGCCAGAAGCTCGGGACAGGGGGTCGACACCATATATTTT
>.|TRBV2|13|TRBJ2-7|.
CATASGVGYEQYF
TGTGCCACGGCATCAGGGGTAGGCTACGAGCAGTACTTC
>.|TRBV6-5|14|TRBJ2-7|.
CASRVRQFSYEQYF
TGTGCCAGCAGGGTGAGACAGTTTTCGTACGAGCAGTACTTC
>.|TRBV30|13|TRBJ1-2|.
CAWSVPDSYGYTF
TGTGCCTGGAGTGTACCGGACAGCTATGGCTACACCTTC
>TRBD1|TRBV5-6|14|TRBJ2-7|once
CASSWGQFSYEQYF
TGTGCCAGCAGCTGGGGACAGTTCTCCTACGAGCAGTACTTC
>.|TRBV7-2|17|TRBJ2-2|.
CASSLEPTSYVSGELFF
TGTGCCAGCAGCTTAGAACCGACTTCATACGTTTCCGGGGAGCTGTTTTTT
>.|TRBV30|13|TRBJ1-1|.
CAWSVAFDTEAFF
TGTGCCTGGAGTGTAGCCTTCGACACTGAAGCTTTCTTT
>.|TRBV27|15|TRBJ2-3|.
CASSLSRARTDTQYF
TGTGCCAGCAGTTTATCGAGGGCGAGGACAGATACGCAGTATTTT
>TRBD2|TRBV28|12|TRBJ2-1|.
CASDRGGREQFF
TGTGCCAGCGATCGGGGGGGTCGTGAGCAGTTCTTC
>TRBD1|TRBV14|16|TRBJ2-2|.
CASSQMDRAPTGELFF
TGTGCCAGCAGCCAGATGGACAGGGCCCCCACCGGGGAGCTGTTTTTT
>TRBD1|TRBV6-5|13|TRBJ2-1|.
CASTGQIYNEQFF
TGTGCCAGCACGGGACAGATATACAATGAGCAGTTCTTC
>.|TRBV3-1/TRBV3-2|18|TRBJ1-1|.
CASSPSGRGSMRNTEAFF
TGTGCCAGCAGCCCATCGGGGCGGGGATCGATGAGGAACACTGAAGCTTTCTTT
>TRBD1|TRBV5-4|14|TRBJ1-2|few
CASSTNRGPYGYTF
TGTGCCAGCAGCACTAACAGGGGTCCCTATGGCTACACCTTC
>.|TRBV5-1|13|TRBJ2-1|once
CASSPAGNNEQFF
TGCGCCAGCAGCCCCGCAGGGAACAATGAGCAGTTCTTC
>.|TRBV11-2|14|TRBJ2-2|.
CARGGPGVTGELFF
TGTGCCAGGGGGGGGCCCGGGGTGACCGGGGAGCTGTTTTTT
>TRBD2|TRBV11-2|16|TRBJ2-1|.
CASSLGVAGRYNEQFF
TGTGCCAGCAGCTTAGGCGTAGCGGGGCGGTACAATGAGCAGTTCTTC
>TRBD2|TRBV7-2|17|TRBJ2-1|.
CASSLGRGGITYNEQFF
TGTGCCAGCAGCTTAGGTCGCGGGGGAATTACCTACAATGAGCAGTTCTTC
>TRBD1|TRBV30|14|TRBJ1-3|.
CAWSVGQGGNTIYF
TGTGCCTGGAGTGTAGGACAGGGGGGTAACACCATATATTTT
>TRBD1|TRBV5-1|15|TRBJ1-5|.
CASSLGTGGGQPQHF
TGCGCCAGCAGCTTGGGGACAGGGGGCGGTCAGCCCCAGCATTTT
>TRBD1|TRBV5-1|15|TRBJ1-2|.
CASSAEQGPADGYTF
TGCGCCAGCAGCGCAGAACAGGGGCCGGCGGATGGCTACACCTTC
>.|TRBV19|13|TRBJ2-5|.
CASSIVSAETQYF
TGTGCCAGTAGTATAGTAAGTGCGGAGACCCAGTACTTC
>.|TRBV6-2/TRBV6-3|13|TRBJ1-1|.
CASSSDWRTEAFF
TGTGCCAGCAGTTCGGACTGGCGCACTGAAGCTTTCTTT
>.|TRBV7-6|13|TRBJ1-1|.
CASSLGPRDEAFF
TGTGCCAGCAGCTTAGGCCCCCGGGATGAAGCTTTCTTT
>TRBD1|TRBV19|14|TRBJ2-1|.
CASSRQGALDEQFF
TGTGCCAGTAGTAGACAGGGGGCTTTAGATGAGCAGTTCTTC
>.|TRBV13|14|TRBJ1-1|.
CASSSQVSGTEAFF
TGTGCCAGCAGCTCCCAGGTGTCCGGCACTGAAGCTTTCTTT
>.|TRBV9|14|TRBJ1-2|once
CASSDGGVNYGYTF
TGTGCCAGCAGCGACGGCGGGGTGAACTATGGCTACACCTTC
>.|TRBV15|14|TRBJ2-1|.
CATSTGLAQYEQFF
TGTGCCACCAGCACAGGACTGGCCCAATATGAGCAGTTCTTC
>.|TRBV6-2/TRBV6-3|13|TRBJ2-1|.
CASSPNRAVQQFF
TGTGCCAGCAGCCCTAACAGGGCCGTGCAGCAGTTCTTC
>.|TRBV10-1|15|TRBJ2-7|.
CASSDNPSIPYEQYF
TGCGCCAGCAGTGACAACCCGTCTATTCCCTACGAGCAGTACTTC
>.|TRBV27|13|TRBJ2-1|.
CASSLTGYNEQFF
TGTGCCAGCAGTTTAACCGGTTACAATGAGCAGTTCTTC
>TRBD2|TRBV12-5|14|TRBJ2-3|.
CASGRGGITDTQYF
TGTGCTAGTGGGCGGGGGGGCATCACAGATACGCAGTATTTT
>.|TRBV29-1|10|TRBJ1-1|.
CSVEDSGAFF
TGCAGCGTTGAAGATTCGGGAGCTTTCTTT
>TRBD1|TRBV2|15|TRBJ2-7|.
CASSRIRDSSYEQYF
TGTGCCAGCAGTCGGATCCGGGACAGCTCCTACGAGCAGTACTTC
>.|TRBV6-5|15|TRBJ1-2|.
CASSYNGQRNYGYTF
TGTGCCAGCAGTTACAACGGACAGAGGAACTATGGCTACACCTTC
>TRBD1|TRBV6-5|14|TRBJ1-2|.
CASSLTGGDYGYTF
TGTGCCAGCAGTCTCACAGGGGGTGACTATGGCTACACCTTC
>TRBD1|TRBV4-1|11|TRBJ2-7|.
CASGQGAEQYF
TGCGCCAGCGGTCAGGGGGCCGAGCAGTACTTC
>TRBD2|TRBV3-1/TRBV3-2|15|TRBJ2-5|.
CASSHPGGIQETQYF
TGTGCCAGCAGCCACCCGGGGGGGATTCAAGAGACCCAGTACTTC
>.|TRBV6-4|13|TRBJ1-1|.
CASSEGDQAKAFF
TGTGCCAGCAGTGAAGGAGACCAAGCGAAAGCTTTCTTT
>.|TRBV27|15|TRBJ1-1|.
CASSLSPTGNTEAFF
TGTGCCAGCAGTTTATCTCCGACAGGGAACACTGAAGCTTTCTTT
>TRBD2|TRBV20-1|15|TRBJ2-1|.
CSASAVAGGYNEQFF
TGCAGTGCTAGTGCAGTAGCGGGGGGGTACAATGAGCAGTTCTTC
>.|TRBV21-1|12|TRBJ1-1|.
CAISRGYTEAFF
TGTGCCATCTCGAGGGGGTACACTGAAGCTTTCTTT
>TRBD1|TRBV6-1|15|TRBJ2-7|.
CASSEEGQVLFEQYF
TGTGCCAGCAGTGAAGAGGGACAGGTCCTGTTCGAGCAGTACTTC
>.|TRBV6-1|15|TRBJ1-6|.
CASSEGTVGNSPLHF
TGTGCCAGCAGTGAAGGGACAGTGGGAAATTCACCCCTCCACTTT